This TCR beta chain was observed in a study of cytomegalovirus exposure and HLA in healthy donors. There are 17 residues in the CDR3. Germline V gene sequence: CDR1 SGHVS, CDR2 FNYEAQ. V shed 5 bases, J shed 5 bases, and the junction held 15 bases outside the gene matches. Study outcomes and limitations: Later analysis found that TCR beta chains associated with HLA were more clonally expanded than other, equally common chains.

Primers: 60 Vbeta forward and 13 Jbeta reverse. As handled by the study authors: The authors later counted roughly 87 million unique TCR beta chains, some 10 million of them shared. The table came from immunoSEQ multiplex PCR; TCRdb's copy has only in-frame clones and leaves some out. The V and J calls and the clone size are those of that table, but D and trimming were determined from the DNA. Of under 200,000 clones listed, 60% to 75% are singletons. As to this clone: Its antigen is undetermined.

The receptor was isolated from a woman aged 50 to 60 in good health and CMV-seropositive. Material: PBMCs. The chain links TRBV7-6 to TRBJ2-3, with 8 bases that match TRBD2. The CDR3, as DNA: TGTGCCAGCAGCCTCTTTTCAGCGGGGGCCCCGGGAGATACGCAGTATTTT. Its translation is CASSLFSAGAPGDTQYF.